This entry describes one TCR beta chain. Germline trimming cut 2 bases from V and 7 bases from J; bases unmatched to any gene: 7. Germline CDR1 reads MNHEY; CDR2 reads SVGEGT. This CDR3 spans 14 amino acids. The source of the sample is a study of blood T cell repertoires in COVID-19. About the research overall: COVID-19 samples collected from the United States, Italy and Spain covered acute and convalescent phases. Sample material is recorded as cDNA or gDNA derived from T cells, B-cell-depleted T cells, or PBMCs.

In the study's own analysis: Quantification of nucleated cells was approximated via reference gene primer amplification. Clones were read by immunoSEQ multiplex PCR, and TCRdb kept only the in-frame ones, dropping some. From that table come the V and J calls and clone size; the DNA was used to work out D and trimming. The repertoire holds over 120,000 clones, around 89% seen once, with around 3.2% in the top ten. The chain employs TRBV6-2 or TRBV6-3 and TRBJ2-7; TRBD2 matches 8 bases. Sequencing was performed on peripheral blood. This clonotype originated in a man aged 60 to 69 with active or convalescent COVID-19. CDR3 loop: CASSYMSGSLEQYF. In nucleotides, the CDR3 is TGTGCCAGCAGTTACATGAGCGGGAGCTTAGAGCAGTACTTC.